This TCR beta chain is drawn from a study of CD8 T cells in Susac syndrome. This CDR3 region has 12 residues. Trimming took 4 bases from V and 0 from J, leaving 6 bases between them. Germline CDR1 reads SQVTM; CDR2 reads ANQGSEA. Reverse transcription used roughly 0.45 to 1 ug RNA and random hexamers. From the immunoSEQ multiplex PCR reads, TCRdb called clonotypes with MiXCR, one entry per CDR3 protein. Of about 200,000 distinct CDR3 sequences in the sample, roughly 95% were seen once. The chain uses TRBV29-1 and TRBJ1-1; unclear D gene. Sequenced input: CD4+ T cells from PBMCs. This TCR came from a human donor with multiple sclerosis. CDR3 region: CSVVPLNTEAFF. CDR3 nucleotides: TGCAGCGTTGTACCCTTGAACACTGAAGCTTTCTTT.